This TCR beta chain is drawn from a study of breast tumors, draining lymph nodes, adjacent tissues. Study-wide points: Data only fit, rather than demonstrated, lymph node origin of most tumor T cells.

This clonotype was seen at least ten times. Its cognate antigen is unknown. TCRdb used MiXCR to reprocess the multiplex PCR reads, holding one entry per CDR3 protein. The sample lists roughly 120,000 distinct CDR3 sequences; just under 20% were seen once. Samples came from axillary lymph nodes draining the breast cancer. V was trimmed by 4 bases and J by 2 bases, leaving 8 bases between them. The germline V gene encodes CDR1 KGHDR and CDR2 SFDVKD. This CDR3 has 14 residues. This chain joins TRBV24-1 and TRBJ2-1; tentatively, D is TRBD2 (5 bases). The sample consisted of axillary lymph node tissue. This TCR was sampled from a female donor with breast cancer. Some clones in this sample may be carry-over from other donors' samples. CDR3 nucleotide sequence: TGTGCCACCAGTGACGACTACCCCTACAATGAGCAGTTCTTC. Amino acid sequence: CATSDDYPYNEQFF.